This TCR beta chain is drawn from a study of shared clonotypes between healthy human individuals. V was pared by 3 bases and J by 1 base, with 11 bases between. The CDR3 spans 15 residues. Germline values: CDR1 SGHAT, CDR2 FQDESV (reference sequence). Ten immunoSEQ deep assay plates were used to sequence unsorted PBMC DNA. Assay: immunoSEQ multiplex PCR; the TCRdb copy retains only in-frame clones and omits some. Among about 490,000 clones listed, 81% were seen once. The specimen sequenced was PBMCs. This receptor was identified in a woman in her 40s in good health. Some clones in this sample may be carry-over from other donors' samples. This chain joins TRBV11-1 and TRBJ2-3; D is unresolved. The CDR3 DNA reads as TGTGCCAGCAGCTTTGGGTCAACGGGCACAGATACGCAGTATTTT. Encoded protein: CASSFGSTGTDTQYF.